This T cell receptor beta chain comes out of a study of technical replicates of blood from a few donors. Per germline, CDR1 MNHNS and CDR2 SASEGT. The ends were cut back, 4 bases at V and 6 bases at J, with 9 bases in the middle. This CDR3 has 12 residues. Repertoires were generated with immunoSEQ multiplex PCR, while TCRdb's copy carries only in-frame clones and drops some. The sample lists more than 65,000 clones; 95% to 98% were seen once. Specimen: T cells isolated from PBMCs. The sequence derives from a human donor in good health. The chain carries TRBV6-1 and TRBJ1-1; tentative D call: TRBD1 (6 bases). The CDR3 sequence is CASSGQVPEAFF. Here the CDR3 DNA reads TGTGCCAGCAGTGGACAGGTCCCTGAAGCTTTCTTT.